The T cell receptor (beta chain) described here comes from a study of shared clonotypes between healthy human individuals. Study conclusions and caveats: Generally, naive subsets came out with larger estimated richness than memory subsets. When naive CD4 clonotypes were compared across a few donors, 5% to 5.5% were shared.

This CDR3 has 13 residues. Germline CDR1 and CDR2: KGHSH and LQKENI. Germline trimming cut 8 bases from V and 3 bases from J; bases unmatched to any gene: 1. Method: immunoSEQ multiplex PCR; TCRdb's copy keeps in-frame clones and lacks some. The sample lists around 600,000 clones, more than 95% occurring once. Points on this clone: The antigen remains undetermined.

Each of the donors was a healthy adult who was HIV-negative and had not had a recent acute infection or vaccination. Sample: naive CD4+ T cells sorted from blood. Subset reported: CD45RA+ positively selected. This clonotype was sampled from a woman aged 25 to 39 in good health. The chain uses TRBV18 and TRBJ2-6; 7 bases match TRBD1. In nucleotides, the CDR3 is TGTGCCAGCCAGGGGGATGGGGCCAACGTCCTGACTTTC. Its protein is CASQGDGANVLTF.